Shown below are 29 T cell receptor beta chains from a single sample sequenced in a study of Ad26.COV2.S vaccination and SARS-CoV-2 variants. Some clones are missing from TCRdb's copy, which holds only in-frame ones; the method was immunoSEQ multiplex PCR. The sample lists under 150,000 clones; roughly 89% were seen once. The specimen was peripheral blood, collected after recovery from COVID-19. Source of these receptors: a human donor who had recovered from COVID-19.

This rearrangement joins TRBV6-5 to TRBJ1-5; the match to TRBD1 covers 11 bases. In germline, CDR1 is MNHEY, CDR2 SVGAGI. Trimming removed 5 bases from V and 10 bases from J; junction bases left unmatched: 7. CDR3 length equals 14 residues. The CDR3 sequence: CASSRRTGGDPQHF. The CDR3 DNA reads as TGTGCCAGCAGTCGCAGGACAGGGGGCGACCCCCAGCATTTT.

The chain couples TRBV18 to TRBJ2-5; D unclear. The CDR3 totals 13 residues. V was cut by 4 bases and J by 0 bases, with 6 bases left in between. Germline V gene sequence: CDR1 KGHSH, CDR2 LQKENI. The CDR3 nucleotides read TGTGCCAGCTCACTCTCCTACCAAGAGACCCAGTACTTC. Translated: CASSLSYQETQYF.

This clone was detected only a few times. This chain uses TRBV6-1 with TRBJ2-3, with 8 nucleotides matching TRBD2. J lost 8 bases, V lost 1 base, and 8 bases had no gene match. The CDR3 spans 15 residues. From germline, CDR1 is MNHNS and CDR2 SASEGT. In nucleotides, the CDR3 is TGTGCCAGCAGTGAAGACGCAGGACGGGGGGGTACGCAGTATTTT. This codes for CASSEDAGRGGTQYF.

This chain joins TRBV27 and TRBJ2-3; 9 nucleotides match TRBD2. The trim removed 6 bases at V and 0 bases at J, leaving 16 bases unmatched. The CDR3 length is 19 residues. CDR1 is MNHEY and CDR2 is SMNVEV in the germline V gene (reference sequence). DNA for the CDR3: TGTGCCAGCAGCTCCATCGCTAGCGGGGCTAACCCAAGCACAGATACGCAGTATTTT. Protein sequence: CASSSIASGANPSTDTQYF.

The chain carries TRBV3-1 (or the pseudogene TRBV3-2) and TRBJ1-1; 9 positions match TRBD1. J lost 5 bases, V lost 2 bases, and 6 bases had no gene match. This CDR3 is 15 amino acids long. From germline, CDR1 is LGHDT and CDR2 YNNKEL (reference sequence). In DNA form, the CDR3 reads TGTGCCAGCAGCCAACCGACAGGGGGACATACTGAAGCTTTCTTT. This sequence encodes CASSQPTGGHTEAFF.

This chain uses TRBV3-1 (or the pseudogene TRBV3-2) with TRBJ1-5, with D maybe TRBD1 (6 bases). Between the trimmed V and J ends, which lost 0 bases and 7 bases, there was a span of 19 bases. This CDR3 is 17 amino acids long. The germline gives CDR1 LGHDT, CDR2 YNNKEL (reference sequence). The CDR3 bases are TGTGCCAGCAGCCAAGACTCGTCTTCTCAGGGGAGACAGCCCCAGCATTTT. The encoded protein is CASSQDSSSQGRQPQHF.

The gene calls are TRBV9 and TRBJ1-2; D remains unclear. This CDR3 spans 12 amino acids. CDR1 SGDLS and CDR2 YYNGEE come from the germline V gene. Trimming removed 4 bases from V and 4 bases from J, with 8 bases in between. The CDR3 DNA sequence: TGTGCCAGCAGCCTAGGTAGCTATGGCTACACCTTC. It encodes CASSLGSYGYTF.

This clone occurred once. This chain connects TRBV28 to TRBJ1-5; D gene uncertain. The V and J ends lost 5 bases and 0 bases respectively, with 14 bases between them. The CDR3 contains 16 residues. CDR1 and CDR2 from the germline V gene are MDHEN and SYDVKM. The CDR3 sequence is CASSRPNTVSNQPQHF. The CDR3 coding sequence is TGTGCCAGCAGTCGCCCCAATACAGTTAGCAATCAGCCCCAGCATTTT.

This clone was seen just once. Germline and junction disagree at one end, which may indicate a read error. V usage is TRBV7-7 and J usage is TRBJ2-3; 8 bases fit TRBD2. The CDR3 loop spans 18 amino acids. Germline CDR1 and CDR2: SSHAT and FNYEAQ (reference sequence). DNA of the CDR3: TGTGCTAGCAGCTTAGGCCCTACAGCGGGGGAAGTTGTAGATACGCAGTATTTT. Protein sequence: CASSLGPTAGEVVDTQYF.

This chain uses TRBV2 with TRBJ2-3; D is uncertain. Trimming left V 3 bases short and J 1 base short, with 11 bases between. This CDR3 has 15 amino acids. Germline V gives CDR1 SNHLY, CDR2 FYNNEI. Here the CDR3 reads CASSDIGARTDTQYF. In DNA, the CDR3 is TGTGCCAGCAGTGACATAGGTGCCCGCACAGATACGCAGTATTTT.

The rearrangement uses TRBV6-5 and TRBJ2-7; weak D call: TRBD1 (6 bases). CDR1 and CDR2 from the germline V gene are MNHEY and SVGAGI. This CDR3 spans 16 amino acids. Trimming left V 0 bases short and J 0 bases short, with 12 bases between. Written as DNA, the CDR3 is TGTGCCAGCAGTTACTCGACGGCAGGGGTCTCCTACGAGCAGTACTTC. Translated: CASSYSTAGVSYEQYF.

Turning to this clone: Other DNA sequences within the sample encode an identical CDR3. V is TRBV27 and J is TRBJ1-2; D gene uncertain. The germline gives CDR1 MNHEY, CDR2 SMNVEV (reference sequence). Trimming took 3 bases from V and 2 from J, leaving 7 bases between them. This CDR3 is 13 amino acids long. The CDR3 DNA is TGTGCCAGCAGTTTGACCGAGAACTATGGCTACACCTTC. Its translation: CASSLTENYGYTF.

The V gene is TRBV6-6, the J gene TRBJ1-2; D remains unclear. The ends were cut back, 6 bases at V and 0 bases at J, with 5 bases in the middle. The V gene's germline CDR1 is MNHNY and CDR2 SVGAGI (reference sequence). The CDR3 totals 12 residues. The DNA for the CDR3 is TGTGCCAGCAGGGATTCTAACTATGGCTACACCTTC. It encodes CASRDSNYGYTF.

The chain couples TRBV5-1 to TRBJ1-1; a weak D match, TRBD1 (6 bases). The CDR3 covers 14 residues. Germline V gene sequence: CDR1 SGHRS, CDR2 YFSETQ. Trimming cost V 4 bases and J 0 bases, with 10 bases left between them. In DNA, the CDR3 is TGCGCCAGCAGCCCAGGGACAATGAACACTGAAGCTTTCTTT. It yields the protein CASSPGTMNTEAFF.

As regards this clone: The same CDR3 also results from other DNA sequences found in this sample. This rearrangement joins TRBV11-2 to TRBJ1-1; the D is unclear. Germline loops: CDR1 SGHAT, CDR2 FQNNGV. V was pared by 2 bases and J by 1 base, with 5 bases between. The CDR3 loop spans 13 amino acids. As DNA, the CDR3 is TGTGCCAGCAGCTTAAAGAGGAACACTGAAGCTTTCTTT. It specifies CASSLKRNTEAFF.

This chain connects TRBV24-1 to TRBJ1-2, with D perhaps TRBD1 (6 bases). The CDR3 is made up of 13 amino acids. Trimming took 0 bases from V and 8 from J, leaving 9 bases between them. Per germline, CDR1 KGHDR and CDR2 SFDVKD. The CDR3 protein is CATSDLETGGYTF. DNA of the CDR3: TGTGCCACCAGTGATTTGGAGACAGGCGGCTACACCTTC.

The DNA of the CDR3 is TGTGCCTGGAGTTCACTAGCGGGGGTTGAGCAGTTCTTC. This codes for CAWSSLAGVEQFF. The chain links TRBV30 to TRBJ2-1; 11 positions match TRBD2. The J segment lost 9 bases and the V segment lost 2 bases, leaving 3 bases of the junction unmatched. Germline CDR1 reads GTSNPN; CDR2 reads SVGIG (reference sequence). The CDR3 sequence is 13 residues long.

The chain couples TRBV27 to TRBJ1-2, with D tentatively TRBD1 (5 bases). Trimming shortened V by 2 bases and J by 2 bases, and 30 bases separated the two germline ends. Germline lookup yields CDR1 MNHEY and CDR2 SMNVEV (reference sequence). This CDR3 has 21 amino acids. CDR3 sequence (DNA): TGTGCCAGCAGTTTAATCCCCCAACGTTCCGGGACTCCAAAGACCAACTATGGCTACACCTTC. This codes for CASSLIPQRSGTPKTNYGYTF.

The chain employs TRBV3-1 (or the pseudogene TRBV3-2) and TRBJ1-5; D gene uncertain. The germline V gene encodes CDR1 LGHDT and CDR2 YNNKEL (reference sequence). The CDR3 consists of 15 residues. The V and J ends lost 0 bases and 2 bases respectively, with 8 bases between them. In DNA, the CDR3 is TGTGCCAGCAGCCAAGAGGGGATGGGCAATCAGCCCCAGCATTTT. It codes for CASSQEGMGNQPQHF.

The chain has TRBV5-4 and TRBJ2-3; D uncertain. V gave up 3 bases and J gave up 0 bases, with 8 bases separating them. This CDR3 spans 14 amino acids. CDR1 is SGHNT and CDR2 is YYREEE in the germline V gene (reference sequence). DNA for the CDR3: TGTGCCAGCAGCTCTAAGTCTAGCACAGATACGCAGTATTTT. Amino acid sequence: CASSSKSSTDTQYF.

The genes are TRBV30 and TRBJ1-2; the match to TRBD1 covers 8 bases. The CDR3 consists of 13 residues. Losses at the gene ends were 8 bases for V and 3 bases for J; bases not matched to a gene: 8. Germline lookup yields CDR1 GTSNPN and CDR2 SVGIG (reference sequence). The CDR3 reads CARTGGVDYGYTF. The DNA of the CDR3 is TGTGCCCGAACAGGGGGGGTTGACTATGGCTACACCTTC.

The rearrangement links TRBV7-2 to TRBJ1-4; TRBD1 matches 8 bases. Germline CDR1 is SGHTA and CDR2 is FQGNSA. Trimming took 5 bases from V and 10 from J; bases not matched to a gene: 9. The CDR3 totals 14 residues. The CDR3 protein is CASSRTGREAKLFF. The CDR3 DNA reads as TGTGCCAGCAGCCGGACAGGGAGGGAAGCAAAACTGTTTTTT.

The genes are TRBV2 and TRBJ2-1; D is perhaps TRBD1 (6 bases). The CDR3 runs 14 residues. Germline CDR1 and CDR2: SNHLY and FYNNEI. V shed 5 bases and J shed 7 bases, with 15 bases lying between them. The CDR3 sequence is CASSFGGQTNEQFF. For the CDR3, the DNA is TGTGCCAGCAGTTTTGGGGGACAAACTAATGAGCAGTTCTTC.

The rearrangement uses TRBV11-2 and TRBJ2-7; D not resolved. Deletions cut 5 bases from V and 4 bases from J, with 9 bases between. The CDR3 is 12 residues long. Germline V gene lookup returns CDR1 SGHAT and CDR2 FQNNGV. In DNA form, the CDR3 reads TGTGCCAGCAGCATTGTGAAGTACGAGCAGTACTTC. Protein: CASSIVKYEQYF. Together with reference TRBV11-2 and TRBJ2-7, the CDR3 gives the full variable domain: EAGVAQSPRYKIIEKRQSVAFWCNPISGHATLYWYQQILGQGPKLLIQFQNNGVVDDSQLPKDRFSAERLKGVDSTLKIQPAKLEDSAVYLCASSIVKYEQYFGPGTRLTVT.

This rearrangement joins TRBV3-1 (or the pseudogene TRBV3-2) to TRBJ2-7; no reliable D call. Trimming stripped 1 base from V and 0 bases from J, with 10 bases between. This CDR3 has 15 amino acids. Germline V lookup: CDR1 LGHDT, CDR2 YNNKEL (reference sequence). CDR3 protein: CASSQGYRASYEQYF. The CDR3 DNA sequence: TGTGCCAGCAGCCAAGGGTATCGGGCCTCCTACGAGCAGTACTTC.

The chain carries TRBV30 and TRBJ1-3, with D perhaps TRBD1 (5 bases). This CDR3 is built from 15 residues. Per germline, CDR1 GTSNPN and CDR2 SVGIG (reference sequence). V was trimmed by 0 bases and J by 2 bases, leaving 11 bases between them. Here the CDR3 reads CAWSVGDLPGNTIYF. CDR3 coding DNA: TGTGCCTGGAGTGTCGGGGACCTCCCTGGAAACACCATATATTTT.

Only a few counts were recorded for this clone. The genes are TRBV2 and TRBJ2-7; 12 nucleotides match TRBD2. Trimming took 8 bases from V and 2 from J; bases not matched to a gene: 7. CDR3 length: 15 amino acids. Germline loops: CDR1 SNHLY, CDR2 FYNNEI. The CDR3 loop is CASGRGLAGTYEQYF. CDR3 DNA: TGTGCCAGCGGACGAGGACTAGCGGGGACCTACGAGCAGTACTTC.

The V gene is TRBV5-1, the J gene TRBJ2-2; possibly TRBD1 for D (5 bases). Germline V gene sequence: CDR1 SGHRS, CDR2 YFSETQ. V lost 2 bases and J lost 1, with 9 bases in between. The CDR3 has 15 residues. Here the CDR3 reads CASSFDSQNTGELFF. CDR3 nucleotide sequence: TGCGCCAGCAGCTTCGACAGCCAGAACACCGGGGAGCTGTTTTTT.

The chain employs TRBV3-1 (or the pseudogene TRBV3-2) and TRBJ2-5, with 9 bases matching TRBD2. Germline V gene lookup returns CDR1 LGHDT and CDR2 YNNKEL (reference sequence). The V and J ends lost 3 bases and 5 bases, in that order; junction bases with no gene match: 4. The CDR3 has 14 amino acids. The CDR3 protein is CASSHKRGVETQYF. CDR3 coding DNA: TGTGCCAGCAGCCACAAGCGGGGGGTGGAGACCCAGTACTTC.